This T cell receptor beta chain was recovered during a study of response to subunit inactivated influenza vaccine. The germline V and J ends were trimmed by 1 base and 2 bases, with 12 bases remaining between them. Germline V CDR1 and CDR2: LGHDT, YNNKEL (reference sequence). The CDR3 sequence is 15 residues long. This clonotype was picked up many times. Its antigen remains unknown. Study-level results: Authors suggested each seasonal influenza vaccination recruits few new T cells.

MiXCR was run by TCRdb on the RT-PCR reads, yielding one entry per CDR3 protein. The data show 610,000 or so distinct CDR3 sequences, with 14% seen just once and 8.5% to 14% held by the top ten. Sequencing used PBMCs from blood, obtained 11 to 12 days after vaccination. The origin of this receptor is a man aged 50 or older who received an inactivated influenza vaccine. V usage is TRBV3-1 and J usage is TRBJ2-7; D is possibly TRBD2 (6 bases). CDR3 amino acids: CASSQVQGGAYEQYF. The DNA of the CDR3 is TGTGCCAGCAGCCAAGTCCAGGGAGGCGCCTACGAGCAGTACTTC.